The T cell receptor beta chain under discussion was sequenced for a study of blood T cells in healthy people across ages. The use of a sample-barcoded 5' primer and a J-beta primer mix characterized a second PCR of 7 to 11 cycles. TCRdb re-derived calls from the 5' RACE reads in MiXCR, one entry per CDR3 protein. The sample holds approximately 2,000,000 distinct CDR3 sequences, around 40% seen once. Per germline, CDR1 SGHTA and CDR2 FQGNSA. The CDR3 runs 15 residues. V was clipped by 1 base and J by 2 bases; unmatched bases: 4. The source material was blood. The V and J genes are TRBV7-2 and TRBJ2-5, with 7 bases fitting TRBD1. This TCR was sampled from a human donor in good health. CDR3 residues: CASSLGGTEQETQYF. CDR3 coding DNA: TGTGCCAGCAGCTTAGGGGGGACAGAGCAAGAGACCCAGTACTTC.